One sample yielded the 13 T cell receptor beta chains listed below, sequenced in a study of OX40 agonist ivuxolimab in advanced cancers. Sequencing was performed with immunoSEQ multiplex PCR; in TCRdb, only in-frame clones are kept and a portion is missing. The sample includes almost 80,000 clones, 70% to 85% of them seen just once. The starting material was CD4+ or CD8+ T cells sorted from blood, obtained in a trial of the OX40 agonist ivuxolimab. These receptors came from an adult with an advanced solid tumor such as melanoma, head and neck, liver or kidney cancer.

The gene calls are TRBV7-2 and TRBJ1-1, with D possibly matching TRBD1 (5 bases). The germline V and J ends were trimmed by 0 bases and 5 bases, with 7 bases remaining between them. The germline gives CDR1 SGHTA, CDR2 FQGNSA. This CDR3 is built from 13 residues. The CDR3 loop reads CASSLAWGTEAFF. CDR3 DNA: TGTGCCAGCAGCTTAGCATGGGGGACTGAAGCTTTCTTT.

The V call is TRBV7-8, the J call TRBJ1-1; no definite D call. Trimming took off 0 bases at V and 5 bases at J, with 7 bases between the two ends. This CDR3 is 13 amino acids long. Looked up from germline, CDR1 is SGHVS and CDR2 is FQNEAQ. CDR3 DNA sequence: TGTGCCAGCAGCTTAGCTTGGGGAACTGAAGCTTTCTTT. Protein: CASSLAWGTEAFF.

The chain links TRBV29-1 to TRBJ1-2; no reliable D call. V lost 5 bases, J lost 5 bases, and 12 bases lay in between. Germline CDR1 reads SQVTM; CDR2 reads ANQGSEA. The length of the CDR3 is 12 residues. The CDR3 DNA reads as TGCAGCGTTTCCCCATCTCGGTATGGCTACACCTTC. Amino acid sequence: CSVSPSRYGYTF. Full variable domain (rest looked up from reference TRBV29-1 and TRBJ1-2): SAVISQKPSRDICQRGTSLTIQCQVDSQVTMMFWYRQQPGQSLTLIATANQGSEATYESGFVIDKFPISRPNLTFSTLTVSNMSPEDSSIYLCSVSPSRYGYTFGSGTRLTVV.

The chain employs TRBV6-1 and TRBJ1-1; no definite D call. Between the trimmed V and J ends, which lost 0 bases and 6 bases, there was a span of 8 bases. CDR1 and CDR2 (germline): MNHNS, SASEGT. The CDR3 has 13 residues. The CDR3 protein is CASSEAMRAEAFF. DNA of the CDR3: TGTGCCAGCAGTGAAGCGATGAGAGCTGAAGCTTTCTTT.

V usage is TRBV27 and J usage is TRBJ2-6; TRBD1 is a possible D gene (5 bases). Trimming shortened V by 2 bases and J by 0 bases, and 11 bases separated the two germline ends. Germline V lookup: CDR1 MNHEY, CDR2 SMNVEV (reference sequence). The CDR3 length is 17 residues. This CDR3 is CASSLTPRGSGANVLTF. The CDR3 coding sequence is TGTGCCAGCAGTTTAACTCCAAGGGGCTCTGGGGCCAACGTCCTGACTTTC.

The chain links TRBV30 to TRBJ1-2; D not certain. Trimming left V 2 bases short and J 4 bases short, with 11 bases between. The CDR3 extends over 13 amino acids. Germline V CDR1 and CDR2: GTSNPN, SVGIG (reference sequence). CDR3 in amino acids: CAWSYDSPYGYTF. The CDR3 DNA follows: TGTGCCTGGAGTTACGACTCGCCCTATGGCTACACCTTC.

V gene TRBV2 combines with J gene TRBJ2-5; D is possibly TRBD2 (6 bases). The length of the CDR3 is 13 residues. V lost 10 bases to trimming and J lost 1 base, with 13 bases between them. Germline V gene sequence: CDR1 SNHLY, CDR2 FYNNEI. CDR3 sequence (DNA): TGTGCCACTAAAAGGGACTTCCAAGAGACCCAGTACTTC. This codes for CATKRDFQETQYF.

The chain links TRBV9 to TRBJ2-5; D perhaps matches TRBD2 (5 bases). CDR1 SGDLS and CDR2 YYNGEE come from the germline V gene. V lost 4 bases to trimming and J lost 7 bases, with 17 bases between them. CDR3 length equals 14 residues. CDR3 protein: CASSPPGNSRTQYF. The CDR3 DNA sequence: TGTGCCAGCAGCCCACCGGGAAACTCCAGGACCCAGTACTTC.

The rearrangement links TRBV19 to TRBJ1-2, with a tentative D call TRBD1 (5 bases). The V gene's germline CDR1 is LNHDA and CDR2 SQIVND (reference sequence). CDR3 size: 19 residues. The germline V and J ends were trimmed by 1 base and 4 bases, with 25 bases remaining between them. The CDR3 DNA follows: TGTGCCAGTAGTATAGCTAGCCGGGCCTCCGGGGCCGCGTCCTATGGCTACACCTTC. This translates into CASSIASRASGAASYGYTF.

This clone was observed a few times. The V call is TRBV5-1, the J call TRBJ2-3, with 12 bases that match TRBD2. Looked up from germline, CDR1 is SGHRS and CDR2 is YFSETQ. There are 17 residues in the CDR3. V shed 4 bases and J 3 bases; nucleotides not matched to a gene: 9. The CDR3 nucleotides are TGCGCCAGCAGCCTCGGACTAGCGGGGAGTGGAACAGATACGCAGTATTTT. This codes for CASSLGLAGSGTDTQYF.

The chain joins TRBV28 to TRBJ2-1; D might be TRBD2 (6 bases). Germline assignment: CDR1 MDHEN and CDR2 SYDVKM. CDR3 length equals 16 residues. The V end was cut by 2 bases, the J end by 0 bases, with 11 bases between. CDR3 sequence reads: CASSLIGAGSYNEQFF. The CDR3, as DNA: TGTGCCAGCAGTTTAATAGGAGCGGGCTCCTACAATGAGCAGTTCTTC. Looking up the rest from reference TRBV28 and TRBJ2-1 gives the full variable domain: DVKVTQSSRYLVKRTGEKVFLECVQDMDHENMFWYRQDPGLGLRLIYFSYDVKMKEKGDIPEGYSVSREKKERFSLILESASTNQTSMYLCASSLIGAGSYNEQFFGPGTRLTVL.

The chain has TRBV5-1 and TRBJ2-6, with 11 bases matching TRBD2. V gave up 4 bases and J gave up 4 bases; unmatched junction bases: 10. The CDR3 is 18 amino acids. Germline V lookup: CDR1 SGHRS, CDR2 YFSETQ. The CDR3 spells CASSLGGTSGTGANVLTF. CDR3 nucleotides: TGCGCCAGCAGCCTCGGTGGGACTAGCGGTACCGGGGCCAACGTCCTGACTTTC. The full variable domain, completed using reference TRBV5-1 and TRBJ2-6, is KAGVTQTPRYLIKTRGQQVTLSCSPISGHRSVSWYQQTPGQGLQFLFEYFSETQRNKGNFPGRFSGRQFSNSRSEMNVSTLELGDSALYLCASSLGGTSGTGANVLTFGAGSRLTVL.

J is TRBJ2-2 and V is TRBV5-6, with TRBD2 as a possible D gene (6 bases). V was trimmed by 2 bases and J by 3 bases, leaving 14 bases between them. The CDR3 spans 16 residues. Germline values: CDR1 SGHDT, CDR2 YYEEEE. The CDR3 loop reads CASSLYGEEHTGELFF. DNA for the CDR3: TGTGCCAGCAGCTTATACGGGGAGGAGCACACCGGGGAGCTGTTTTTT.